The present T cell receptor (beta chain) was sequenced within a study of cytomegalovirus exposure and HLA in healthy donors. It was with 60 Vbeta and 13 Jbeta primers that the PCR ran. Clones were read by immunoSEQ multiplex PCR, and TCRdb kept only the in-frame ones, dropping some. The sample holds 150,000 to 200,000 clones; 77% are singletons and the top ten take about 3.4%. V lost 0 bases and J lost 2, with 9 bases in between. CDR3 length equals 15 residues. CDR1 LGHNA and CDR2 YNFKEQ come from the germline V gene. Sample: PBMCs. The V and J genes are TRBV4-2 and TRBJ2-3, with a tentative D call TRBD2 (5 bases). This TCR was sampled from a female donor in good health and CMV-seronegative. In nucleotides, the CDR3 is TGTGCCAGCAGCCAAGAGAGGCGGGTCACAGATACGCAGTATTTT. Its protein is CASSQERRVTDTQYF.